This entry describes one TCR beta chain. In this sample, this clone turned up once. No antigen is known for it. Per-base quality was not reported, and no clone a single base away is much larger than it. The CDR3 has 15 amino acids, counting the end cysteine and phenylalanine. Just CDR3 DNA is preserved here, 45 bases in frame from base 1. V loses 4 bases at its end and J loses 5 bases; junction bases beyond the gene matches: 8. From the germline V gene (reference sequence), CDR1 is MNHEY and CDR2 is SMNVEV. The cohort was made up of around 720 healthy bone marrow donors. All cohort members were sampled while nominally healthy, although unrecorded immune exposures were likely present. The donor was CMV seronegative and belonged to the group of over 350 seronegative cohort members. A peripheral blood sample was provided by each donor, and peripheral blood mononuclear cells were used for TCR beta sequencing. Genomic DNA extraction from the blood cell samples was performed with the Qiagen DNeasy Blood Extraction Kit.

The data stem from a study of cytomegalovirus exposure and HLA in healthy donors (dated by TCRdb to the late 2010s). With respect to the entire study: According to an earlier analysis of 587 of the donors, 200 million or so T cells yielded over 90 million unique TCR beta sequences and 250 to 350 Gb of sequence data. The aim of the study was to test whether cataloging public T cell receptors could identify signatures of past pathogen exposure. The later analysis used no new phenotypic data to find candidate immune exposures, relying instead on TCR beta sequences and their occurrence across donors. Every discovery cohort repertoire had been produced on one sequencing platform. Because of strong linkage in the cohort, roughly 5 DR-DQ haplotypes were treated as single units for association and clustering. To decide whether each TCR beta V gene segment behaved as functional or pseudogenic, an earlier analysis of some 540 of the donors relied on high-throughput TCR beta sequencing. To study patterns of TCR occurrence, a later analysis re-analyzed previously published TCR beta repertoires from 700 or so donors and added high-resolution HLA genotyping. Besides the first cohort of 500 to 700 subjects, a separate validation cohort made up of roughly 130 different subjects was used. Donor age, sex, ethnicity and CMV serostatus were compiled together with the repertoire data. An early release that covered about 640 HLA-typed donors contained about 300 gigabases of sequencing data and tens of millions of unique TCR sequences. Across approximately 400 genotyped donors of the cohort, an average of about 240,000 unique TCR beta nucleotide sequences per donor were sequenced, and roughly 20% of those sequences were non-productive. HLA typing covered class I and class II loci at four-digit resolution. To predict cytomegalovirus infection status, the study brought together high-throughput TCR immunosequencing, statistical association of individual TCRs with disease status, and machine learning. A later genetic analysis used genome-wide SNP genotypes for about 65% of the roughly 670 donors, treating that subset as a discovery cohort. Of the roughly 400 genotyped donors, roughly 80% fell in the genetic ancestry cluster associated with self-reported Caucasian donors. The number of typed donors differed by locus: about 620-630 for A, B, C, DRB1 and DQB1; approximately 520 for DQA1; approximately 610 for DPA1; and around 470 for DPB1. The T cell repertoires of 550 to 850 subjects were profiled by immunosequencing and related to cytomegalovirus serostatus. The study at large found these results: An association between a missense DCLRE1C variant and V-gene and J-gene trimming of TCR beta chains was found in a later genetic analysis and replicated in an independent cohort. Assigning TCR associations to individual alleles was difficult when HLA alleles, especially DR and DQ, strongly co-occurred. Most TCR sequences were observed very rarely across donors, whereas some public TCRs were present in many individuals. A group of highly shared sequence variants was considered likely to be a technical artifact of the sequencing pipeline. The authors suggested that the approach could potentially be generalized to other disease states and immunological phenotypes. HLA typing was unavailable for some donors at each locus, so association tests used only the typed subset. Because counts were too low, around 17 rarely observed V segments, including chromosome 9 orphons, were left out of the earlier analysis of about 500 of the donors. Broadly in line with IMGT annotations, most TCR beta V segments showed up in productive rearrangements about 87% or about 30% of the time in an earlier analysis of around 600 of the donors. The 87-base-pair reads could not distinguish some IMGT-functional V segments, including TRBV6-2 and TRBV6-3, so those segments were excluded. Compared with equally common non-associated chains, HLA-associated TCR beta chains in a later analysis were more clonally expanded and had lower generation probabilities. In vitro tests confirmed that a few of the cytomegalovirus-associated TCR beta chains recognize cytomegalovirus antigens. A further reported finding was that TCR beta sequences accurately predicted the HLA-A and HLA-B alleles for most subjects in the first cohort. In a later analysis, TCR association rates were found to vary across HLA loci, with the most associated TCRs seen for DRB1 alleles and the fewest for HLA-C alleles. Roughly uniform sequencing depth across donors was assumed in presence/absence analyses, although this assumption may not hold. The classifier was reported to diagnose cytomegalovirus status with high specificity and sensitivity in both the original cohort and the validation cohort. Linkage disequilibrium might explain the correlated functional status among segregating V segments, but an unknown experimental factor could not be ruled out. A total of 150 or so TCR beta chains were listed by the study as associated with cytomegalovirus. In a later analysis, several top co-occurrence clusters were reported to appear linked to parvovirus B19, influenza, CMV and Epstein-Barr virus. This cohort had only TCR beta chains sequenced, and the lack of alpha or paired-chain data limited which features could be detected. At a false discovery rate of 0.05, a later analysis linked around 17,000 TCR beta sequences to specific HLA alleles. For the cohort, immune exposure information was limited to CMV serostatus. In a later genetic analysis, fewer N-insertions in productive TCRs were reported among donors in an Asian-associated ancestry cluster than the roughly 670-donor mean. According to a later analysis, most CMV-associated TCR beta chains appeared to be HLA-restricted, and the HLA associations seemed to be driven largely by CMV exposure.

The method behind the library was the immunoSEQ multiplex PCR assay. For the multiplex PCR, a mixture combining 60 forward primers for TCR Vbeta segments and 13 reverse primers for TCR Jbeta segments was used. Amplification of the CDR3 region of rearranged TCR beta genes was performed with a multiplex PCR assay on genomic DNA. The Illumina HiSeq System was used to sequence the amplified TCR beta libraries as 87-base-pair reads. Processing in the source paper ran as follows. A later analysis tallied around 87 million unique TCR beta chains across the 600 to 700 repertoires, and about 12 million of those chains were shared by two or more donors. Raw reads were error-corrected and collapsed into unique sequences by a nearest-neighbor algorithm in which closely related sequences were merged to remove PCR and sequencing errors. To assign V, D and J gene segments, CDR3 sequences were aligned to IMGT reference sequences. Each retained sequence needed at least a six-nucleotide match to both a V gene segment and a J gene segment. A rearrangement counted as productive if the CDR3 had no stop codons and remained in frame with V and J, and every other rearrangement counted as non-productive. Following IMGT convention, CDR3 was defined as the stretch from the second conserved V-encoded cysteine up to the conserved J-encoded phenylalanine. Sequences without an unambiguous match to a single V gene segment were excluded from the earlier analysis of about 600 of the donors. In an earlier analysis of roughly 600 of the donors, a V segment was called functional when productive rearrangements were above 56.7%, and segregating when the standard deviation between donors exceeded 5%. A statistical classification framework was developed to diagnose cytomegalovirus status using the catalog of TCR beta chain sequences. V and J gene assignment, in a later analysis, came from comparing TCR nucleotide sequences with IMGT/GENE-DB human TR gene sequences. The TCRdist pipeline was used in a later analysis to assign CDR3 sequences and most-parsimonious VDJ recombination scenarios. In a later analysis, each TCR beta chain was defined by its CDR3 amino acid sequence together with its V-gene family, and reads without a unique V-gene family were excluded. A later analysis removed 500 to 650 highly shared, low-generation-probability nucleotide sequences to deal with suspected cross-contamination and a sequencing artifact. A later analysis calculated a clonal expansion index for each public chain from normalized within-repertoire ranks of inferred template counts. Generation probabilities in a later analysis came from a VDJ recombination model fitted to out-of-frame rearrangements, and those results were checked against IGoR. In a later analysis, TCR-TCR, TCR-HLA and TCR-CMV co-occurrence was scored with hypergeometric tests, and a repertoire-size bias correction was applied to TCR pairs. False discovery rates were estimated in a later analysis by permuting HLA or CMV assignments 20 times. In a later analysis, co-occurring TCRs were grouped using DBSCAN, with TCRdist sequence similarity added in when clustering inside HLA-allele-positive subsets. Repertoires with fewer than 30,000 or more than 120,000 public chains, plus five repertoires with anomalous nucleotide sharing, were excluded from co-occurrence clustering. TCRdb obtained this table from immuneACCESS and retained in-frame rearrangements with V and J assigned. These tables miss some clones; where compared with another copy, unresolved V genes account for less than half of the shortfall, and the remainder is unexplained. V, J and clone size are those of that table, while D and trimming were read from the DNA. The table for this sample lists around 170,000 clones; less than 80% of them were counted only once. 1.5% to 2% of the sample belongs to the ten largest clones.

The rearranged segments are TRBV27 and TRBJ2-5; the central 9 bases match TRBD2. The sample comprised PBMCs. The TCR was taken from a man between 18 and 29 years old in good health and CMV-seronegative. The CDR3 region has the sequence CASSSLGGGAETQYF. The nucleotides read TGTGCCAGCAGTTCTTTAGGCGGGGGGGCGGAGACCCAGTACTTC.